The 12 T cell receptor beta chains in this list originate from one sample, sequenced in a study of CD8 T cells in Susac syndrome. When the RNA was reverse transcribed, random hexamers were used with an input of roughly 0.45 to 1 ug. TCRdb processed the immunoSEQ multiplex PCR reads anew with MiXCR; each CDR3 protein has one entry. Altogether under 200,000 distinct CDR3 sequences are present, around 95% being singletons, with the ten largest covering around 0.12%. The source material was CD4+ T cells from PBMCs. Receptors originate from a human donor with Susac syndrome.

The V gene is TRBV7-2, the J gene TRBJ2-1; 7 positions agree with TRBD2. From germline, CDR1 is SGHTA and CDR2 FQGNSA. With V trimmed by 5 bases and J by 2 bases, 6 bases remained unmatched. The length of the CDR3 is 15 residues. The CDR3 bases are TGTGCCAGCAGCCGGGGTCTAGCGGCCTACAATGAGCAGTTCTTC. This codes for CASSRGLAAYNEQFF.

The J gene is TRBJ2-6, the V gene TRBV28; D possibly corresponds to TRBD1 (5 bases). The V gene lost 5 bases and the J gene lost 4 bases, with 12 bases spanning the gap. The CDR3 consists of 15 residues. CDR1 MDHEN and CDR2 SYDVKM come from the germline V gene. The CDR3 spells CASSLRVLGANVLTF. The CDR3 region has the DNA TGTGCCAGCAGTCTCAGGGTATTGGGGGCCAACGTCCTGACTTTC.

The chain uses TRBV3-1 and TRBJ1-2, with D possibly matching TRBD1 (6 bases). The length of the CDR3 is 17 residues. Germline V lookup: CDR1 LGHDT, CDR2 YNNKEL (reference sequence). V lost 3 bases to trimming and J lost 2 bases, with 19 bases between them. Here the CDR3 reads CASSHDAQGSANYGYTF. Here the CDR3 DNA reads TGTGCCAGCAGCCATGATGCACAGGGATCGGCGAACTATGGCTACACCTTC.

This sequence joins TRBV4-3 and TRBJ1-2; no clear D gene. The CDR3 runs 13 residues. CDR1 and CDR2 from the germline V gene are LGHNA and YSLEER. Trimming removed 0 bases from V and 8 bases from J, with 10 bases in between. CDR3: CASSQDMAYGYTF. The CDR3, as DNA: TGCGCCAGCAGCCAAGATATGGCGTACGGCTACACCTTC.

This clonotype is a singleton in its sample. The V and J genes are TRBV14 and TRBJ1-3; no clear D. Germline CDR1 reads SGHDN; CDR2 reads FVKESK. The length of the CDR3 is 11 residues. V lost 1 base and J 6 bases, leaving 1 base between the germline ends. The CDR3 coding sequence is TGTGCCAGCAGCCAAGCAAACACCATATATTTT. Translated, it gives CASSQANTIYF.

The CDR3 is CSARVLGLAGTYEQYV. The CDR3 DNA sequence: TGCAGTGCTAGAGTGCTAGGGCTAGCGGGGACCTACGAGCAGTACGTC. The rearrangement joins TRBV20-1 to TRBJ2-7, with 9 positions matching TRBD2. Looked up from germline, CDR1 is DFQATT and CDR2 is SNEGSKA (reference sequence). The CDR3 contains 16 residues. Trimming at V came to 1 base and at J to 2 bases, leaving 9 bases not matched to a gene.

This chain links TRBV28 with TRBJ2-3; 7 bases agree with TRBD1. After removal of 6 bases from V and 6 bases from J, the junction contained 18 bases not matched to a gene. The V gene's germline CDR1 is MDHEN and CDR2 SYDVKM. The CDR3 loop spans 17 amino acids. In nucleotides, the CDR3 is TGTGCCAGCAGGCCTCCTACAGGGGCCGGCCGGTGGGATACGCAGTATTTT. This sequence encodes CASRPPTGAGRWDTQYF.

The genes are TRBV2 and TRBJ1-6; TRBD1 matches at 9 bases. Germline CDR1 and CDR2: SNHLY and FYNNEI. Germline trimming cut 6 bases from V and 9 bases from J; bases unmatched to any gene: 9. There are 15 residues in the CDR3. CDR3 protein: CASRGQGDFGSPLHF. CDR3 coding DNA: TGTGCCAGCAGGGGACAGGGAGACTTCGGTTCACCCCTCCACTTT.

The chain combines TRBV4-1 with TRBJ2-3; D is unclear. Germline CDR1 and CDR2: MGHRA and YSYEKL. The CDR3 contains 12 residues. Trimming took 0 bases from V and 6 from J, leaving 4 bases between them. CDR3 in DNA: TGCGCCAGCAGCCAAGAGGGGGATACGCAGTATTTT. Protein: CASSQEGDTQYF.

The chain links TRBV20-1 to TRBJ2-1; 9 bases line up with TRBD2. This CDR3 contains 14 residues. J was trimmed by 4 bases and V by 6 bases; bases with no gene match: 7. Per the germline V gene, CDR1 is DFQATT and CDR2 is SNEGSKA (reference sequence). The CDR3 nucleotides read TGCAGTGCCATTAGCGGGAGTAGATACAATGAGCAGTTCTTC. This gives the protein CSAISGSRYNEQFF.

The rearrangement joins TRBV7-9 to TRBJ2-7; a weak D match, TRBD1 (6 bases). The CDR3 extends over 16 amino acids. V was clipped by 5 bases and J by 0 bases, with 17 bases between them. Germline V gene sequence: CDR1 SEHNR, CDR2 FQNEAQ (reference sequence). The CDR3 nucleotides read TGTGCCAGCAGCCAAACAGGGATCGGGGCCTCCTACGAGCAGTACTTC. It codes for CASSQTGIGASYEQYF. The full variable domain, its missing parts supplied by reference TRBV7-9 and TRBJ2-7, is DTGVSQNPRHKITKRGQNVTFRCDPISEHNRLYWYRQTLGQGPEFLTYFQNEAQLEKSRLLSDRFSAERPKGSFSTLEIQRTEQGDSAMYLCASSQTGIGASYEQYFGPGTRLTVT.

V usage is TRBV15 and J usage is TRBJ1-5; D is uncertain. Trimming pared 4 bases from V and 4 bases from J, leaving 11 bases between. The CDR3 runs to 14 residues. Germline values: CDR1 LNHNV, CDR2 YYDKDF (reference sequence). For the CDR3, the DNA is TGTGCCACCAGCATTTTCCAGAAAAATCAGCCCCAGCATTTT. Its translation is CATSIFQKNQPQHF.